This TCR beta chain was observed in a study of shared clonotypes between healthy human individuals. In the study overall: Per-donor plates numbered three CD4 naive, three CD4 memory, two CD8 naive and one CD8 memory.

Sequenced by immunoSEQ multiplex PCR; TCRdb stores in-frame clones only, minus some. The table records over 800,000 clones, 85% to 95% of them present only once. Naive CD8 isolation took CD45RO-negative cells positively selected for CCR7 and excluded terminally differentiated effector memory CD45RA+ cells. The receptor was isolated from a man between 25 and 39 years old in good health. The sequencing sample was made of naive CD8+ T cells sorted from blood.

The CDR3 loop reads CATEDFLVHEQYF. Here the CDR3 DNA reads TGTGCTACAGAGGATTTCTTAGTCCACGAGCAGTACTTC. The chain combines TRBV10-3 with TRBJ2-7; D uncertain. Germline CDR1 and CDR2: ENHRY and SYGVKD. CDR3 size: 13 residues.